A selection of T cell receptor beta chains follows, all from one sample in a study of early stage breast cancer tumors. Measured with immunoSEQ multiplex PCR; TCRdb has only the in-frame clones, and not every one. There are 15,000 or so clones in the sample; 84% occur only once, and around 4.6% lies in the top ten. Sequencing was performed on normal breast tissue next to the tumor. The receptors were sampled from a person aged 25 to 45 with breast cancer. The CDR3 runs from the conserved cysteine through the conserved F or W. The D gene is left open where the match is weak. Expanded clones get a size class; other rows say once, few or many, or leave the size out.

d_gene: TRBD2; j_gene: TRBJ2-3; v_gene: TRBV19; abundance: .; CDR3aa: CASSTGLAESTDTQYF; CDR3nt: TGTGCCAGTAGTACGGGACTAGCGGAAAGCACAGATACGCAGTATTTT
d_gene: TRBD2; j_gene: TRBJ2-1; v_gene: TRBV12-5; abundance: .; CDR3aa: CASGLTPGLAGGPVEQFF; CDR3nt: TGTGCTAGTGGTTTGACTCCGGGACTAGCGGGAGGGCCGGTTGAGCAGTTCTTC
d_gene: TRBD2; j_gene: TRBJ2-1; v_gene: TRBV11-2; abundance: .; CDR3aa: CASSWGLAVRYNEQFF; CDR3nt: TGTGCCAGCAGCTGGGGACTAGCGGTTCGTTACAATGAGCAGTTCTTC
d_gene: .; j_gene: TRBJ2-7; v_gene: TRBV5-1; abundance: .; CDR3aa: CASSPRLGGYEQYF; CDR3nt: TGCGCCAGCAGCCCCAGACTAGGGGGCTACGAGCAGTACTTC
d_gene: TRBD2; j_gene: TRBJ2-5; v_gene: TRBV4-2; abundance: .; CDR3aa: CASSQDNRPTSGQETQYF; CDR3nt: TGTGCCAGCAGCCAAGATAACCGTCCCACTAGCGGGCAAGAGACCCAGTACTTC
d_gene: TRBD2; j_gene: TRBJ2-5; v_gene: TRBV18; abundance: .; CDR3aa: CASSPSMSGSGETQYF; CDR3nt: TGTGCCAGCTCACCATCAATGAGCGGGAGCGGAGAGACCCAGTACTTC
d_gene: .; j_gene: TRBJ2-2; v_gene: TRBV18; abundance: once; CDR3aa: CASSREAGPGTGELFF; CDR3nt: TGTGCCAGCTCACGGGAGGCGGGCCCGGGCACCGGGGAGCTGTTTTTT
d_gene: .; j_gene: TRBJ2-5; v_gene: TRBV4-2; abundance: .; CDR3aa: CASSHGPAEVSETQYF; CDR3nt: TGTGCCAGCAGCCATGGGCCTGCGGAAGTTTCTGAGACCCAGTACTTC
d_gene: .; j_gene: TRBJ1-3; v_gene: TRBV30; abundance: .; CDR3aa: CAWANPPGPTGNTIYF; CDR3nt: TGTGCCTGGGCCAATCCGCCCGGCCCGACTGGAAACACCATATATTTT
d_gene: .; j_gene: TRBJ2-1; v_gene: TRBV7-9; abundance: .; CDR3aa: CASSLGIVGEQFF; CDR3nt: TGTGCCAGCAGCTTGGGGATAGTGGGTGAGCAGTTCTTC
d_gene: .; j_gene: TRBJ1-2; v_gene: TRBV6-4; abundance: .; CDR3aa: CASSDSRGYTF; CDR3nt: TGTGCCAGCAGTGACTCCCGGGGCTACACCTTC
d_gene: TRBD2; j_gene: TRBJ2-1; v_gene: TRBV9; abundance: .; CDR3aa: CASSVGTSLGNEQFF; CDR3nt: TGTGCCAGCAGCGTAGGGACTAGTCTCGGCAATGAGCAGTTCTTC
d_gene: TRBD1; j_gene: TRBJ1-1; v_gene: TRBV27; abundance: .; CDR3aa: CASSLGQGSTEAFF; CDR3nt: TGTGCCAGCAGTCTGGGACAGGGGAGCACTGAAGCTTTCTTT
d_gene: .; j_gene: TRBJ1-2; v_gene: TRBV2; abundance: .; CDR3aa: CASSLQGDGYGYTF; CDR3nt: TGTGCCAGCAGCTTACAAGGGGATGGGTATGGCTACACCTTC
d_gene: .; j_gene: TRBJ2-7; v_gene: TRBV14; abundance: few; CDR3aa: CASSPTRNEQYF; CDR3nt: TGTGCCAGCAGCCCTACTAGGAACGAGCAGTACTTC
d_gene: TRBD2; j_gene: TRBJ2-5; v_gene: TRBV5-6; abundance: .; CDR3aa: CASSFLRVLGGSTQETQYF; CDR3nt: TGTGCCAGCAGCTTCCTTAGGGTGTTGGGCGGGAGCACCCAAGAGACCCAGTACTTC
d_gene: .; j_gene: TRBJ1-5; v_gene: TRBV27; abundance: .; CDR3aa: CASSLLGGGREPQHF; CDR3nt: TGTGCCAGCAGTTTATTGGGAGGCGGCAGGGAGCCCCAGCATTTT
d_gene: .; j_gene: TRBJ2-7; v_gene: TRBV7-8; abundance: .; CDR3aa: CASSLEDINRFGLQAIYEQYF; CDR3nt: TGTGCCAGCAGCCTAGAAGACATTAACCGATTCGGGCTTCAAGCGATATACGAGCAGTACTTC
d_gene: TRBD1; j_gene: TRBJ2-7; v_gene: TRBV7-2; abundance: .; CDR3aa: CASSPGQVYEQYF; CDR3nt: TGTGCCAGCAGCCCGGGACAGGTCTACGAGCAGTACTTC
d_gene: TRBD2; j_gene: TRBJ2-7; v_gene: TRBV7-9; abundance: few; CDR3aa: CASSPGLAAYEQYF; CDR3nt: TGTGCCAGCAGCCCGGGACTAGCGGCCTACGAGCAGTACTTC
d_gene: .; j_gene: TRBJ1-2; v_gene: TRBV30; abundance: .; CDR3aa: CAWSAGKETGYTF; CDR3nt: TGTGCCTGGAGTGCCGGGAAGGAGACTGGCTACACCTTC
d_gene: .; j_gene: TRBJ1-5; v_gene: TRBV19; abundance: .; CDR3aa: CASSIVGGYSNQPQHF; CDR3nt: TGTGCCAGTAGTATAGTTGGGGGGTATAGCAATCAGCCCCAGCATTTT
d_gene: .; j_gene: TRBJ1-4; v_gene: TRBV30; abundance: .; CDR3aa: CAWSVRRGREKLFF; CDR3nt: TGTGCCTGGAGTGTACGGAGGGGTCGGGAAAAACTGTTTTTT
d_gene: TRBD2; j_gene: TRBJ2-7; v_gene: TRBV11-1; abundance: .; CDR3aa: CASSRSGTVDEQYF; CDR3nt: TGTGCCAGCAGCCGAAGCGGGACTGTGGACGAGCAGTACTTC
d_gene: .; j_gene: TRBJ1-6; v_gene: TRBV19; abundance: .; CDR3aa: CASMPQINSPLHF; CDR3nt: TGTGCCAGTATGCCACAGATCAATTCACCCCTCCACTTT
d_gene: .; j_gene: TRBJ1-1; v_gene: TRBV11-1; abundance: .; CDR3aa: CASSLVLSGTLNTEAFF; CDR3nt: TGTGCCAGCAGCTTAGTTTTATCAGGGACCCTGAACACTGAAGCTTTCTTT
d_gene: .; j_gene: TRBJ2-7; v_gene: TRBV6-5; abundance: .; CDR3aa: CASSYVPVASYEQYF; CDR3nt: TGTGCCAGCAGTTACGTCCCCGTGGCCTCCTACGAGCAGTACTTC
d_gene: .; j_gene: TRBJ2-7; v_gene: TRBV19; abundance: .; CDR3aa: CASSLTSGPSYEQYF; CDR3nt: TGTGCCAGTAGTCTCACGAGCGGACCCTCCTACGAGCAGTACTTC
d_gene: .; j_gene: TRBJ2-5; v_gene: TRBV5-6; abundance: .; CDR3aa: CASSLIGTTQETQYF; CDR3nt: TGTGCCAGCAGCTTGATTGGGACAACACAAGAGACCCAGTACTTC
d_gene: .; j_gene: TRBJ2-5; v_gene: TRBV21-1; abundance: .; CDR3aa: CASSMLPWGKTQYF; CDR3nt: TGTGCCAGCAGCATGCTCCCCTGGGGGAAGACCCAGTACTTC
d_gene: .; j_gene: TRBJ2-7; v_gene: TRBV6-5; abundance: .; CDR3aa: CASSRQLHSYEQYF; CDR3nt: TGCGCCAGCAGCCGACAGCTGCACTCCTACGAGCAGTACTTC
d_gene: .; j_gene: TRBJ2-7; v_gene: TRBV6-1; abundance: .; CDR3aa: CASSGQAAYEQYF; CDR3nt: TGTGCCAGCAGTGGCCAGGCCGCCTACGAGCAGTACTTC
d_gene: .; j_gene: TRBJ2-2; v_gene: TRBV9; abundance: .; CDR3aa: CASRQGGRSGNTGELFF; CDR3nt: TGTGCCAGCAGGCAGGGGGGGAGATCTGGGAACACCGGGGAGCTGTTTTTT
d_gene: .; j_gene: TRBJ2-2; v_gene: TRBV6-4; abundance: .; CDR3aa: CASSDPSREGGELFF; CDR3nt: TGTGCCAGCAGTGACCCCAGCCGGGAAGGCGGGGAGCTGTTTTTT
d_gene: .; j_gene: TRBJ1-1; v_gene: TRBV6-5; abundance: .; CDR3aa: CASSLQGNTEAFF; CDR3nt: TGTGCCAGCAGCCTACAGGGGAACACTGAAGCTTTCTTT
d_gene: TRBD2; j_gene: TRBJ2-1; v_gene: TRBV7-9; abundance: .; CDR3aa: CASSPLLAGVYNEQFF; CDR3nt: TGTGCCAGCAGCCCCCTACTAGCGGGAGTCTACAATGAGCAGTTCTTC
d_gene: .; j_gene: TRBJ1-2; v_gene: TRBV9; abundance: .; CDR3aa: CASSVDPGRTVYGYTF; CDR3nt: TGTGCCAGCAGCGTCGACCCGGGACGGACGGTCTATGGCTACACCTTC
d_gene: .; j_gene: TRBJ2-2; v_gene: TRBV7-9; abundance: .; CDR3aa: CASSLFGPPRTGELFF; CDR3nt: TGTGCCAGCAGCTTATTTGGGCCGCCGAGGACCGGGGAGCTGTTTTTT
d_gene: .; j_gene: TRBJ2-3; v_gene: TRBV6-5; abundance: .; CDR3aa: CASRTTSTDTQYF; CDR3nt: TGTGCCAGCAGAACGACTTCCACAGATACGCAGTATTTT
d_gene: .; j_gene: TRBJ1-1; v_gene: TRBV18; abundance: .; CDR3aa: CASSSGLNTEAFF; CDR3nt: TGTGCCAGCTCCTCGGGGTTGAACACTGAAGCTTTCTTT
d_gene: TRBD1; j_gene: TRBJ1-4; v_gene: TRBV5-6; abundance: once; CDR3aa: CASSLRGQGVIGEKLFF; CDR3nt: TGTGCCAGCAGCTTGAGGGGACAGGGGGTAATTGGAGAAAAACTGTTTTTT
d_gene: .; j_gene: TRBJ1-1; v_gene: TRBV5-6; abundance: .; CDR3aa: CASSPIRQTNTEAFF; CDR3nt: TGTGCCAGCAGCCCGATTAGACAGACTAACACTGAAGCTTTCTTT
d_gene: TRBD1; j_gene: TRBJ1-1; v_gene: TRBV19; abundance: .; CDR3aa: CASSLLRGQGGTEAFF; CDR3nt: TGTGCCAGTAGTTTGCTCCGTGGACAGGGGGGAACTGAAGCTTTCTTT
d_gene: .; j_gene: TRBJ2-2; v_gene: TRBV5-4; abundance: .; CDR3aa: CASSLMSPNTGELFF; CDR3nt: TGTGCCAGCAGCTTGATGTCGCCGAACACCGGGGAGCTGTTTTTT
d_gene: .; j_gene: TRBJ1-1; v_gene: TRBV30; abundance: few; CDR3aa: CAPLEWKSHTEAFF; CDR3nt: TGTGCCCCGCTCGAGTGGAAGTCGCACACTGAAGCTTTCTTT
d_gene: .; j_gene: TRBJ2-7; v_gene: TRBV5-4; abundance: once; CDR3aa: CASSGGRERSYEQYF; CDR3nt: TGTGCCAGCAGCGGGGGGCGGGAACGTTCCTACGAGCAGTACTTC
d_gene: .; j_gene: TRBJ2-5; v_gene: TRBV19; abundance: .; CDR3aa: CASSNRRAALGTQYF; CDR3nt: TGTGCCAGTAGTAACCGTCGGGCAGCGCTGGGGACCCAGTACTTC